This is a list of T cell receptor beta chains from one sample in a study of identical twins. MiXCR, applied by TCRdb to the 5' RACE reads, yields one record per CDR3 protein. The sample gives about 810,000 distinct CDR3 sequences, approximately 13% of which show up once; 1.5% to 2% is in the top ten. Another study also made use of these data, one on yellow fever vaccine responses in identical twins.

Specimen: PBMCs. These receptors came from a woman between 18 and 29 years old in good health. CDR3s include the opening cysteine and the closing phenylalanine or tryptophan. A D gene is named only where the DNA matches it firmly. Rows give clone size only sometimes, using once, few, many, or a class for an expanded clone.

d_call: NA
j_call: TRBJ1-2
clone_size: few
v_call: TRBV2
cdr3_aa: CASRNTWGYTF
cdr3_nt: TGTGCCAGCAGGAACACTTGGGGCTACACCTTC

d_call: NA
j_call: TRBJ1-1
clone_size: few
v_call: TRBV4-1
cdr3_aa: CASSQDRAFAEAFF
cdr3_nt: TGCGCCAGCAGCCAAGATCGGGCGTTCGCTGAAGCTTTCTTT

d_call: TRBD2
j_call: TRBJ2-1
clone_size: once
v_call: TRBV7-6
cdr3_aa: CASSLSGGVVNEQFF
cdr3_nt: TGTGCCAGCAGCTTAAGCGGGGGAGTCGTCAATGAGCAGTTCTTC

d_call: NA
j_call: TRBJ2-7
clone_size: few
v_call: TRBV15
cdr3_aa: CATRDIDGYEQYF
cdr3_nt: TGTGCCACACGGGACATCGACGGATACGAGCAGTACTTC

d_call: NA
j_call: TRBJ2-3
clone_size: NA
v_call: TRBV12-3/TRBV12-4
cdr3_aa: CASSAQGDTQYF
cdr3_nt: TGTGCCAGCAGTGCCCAGGGAGATACGCAGTATTTT

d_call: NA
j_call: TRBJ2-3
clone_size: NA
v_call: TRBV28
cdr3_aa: CASSSGPSGTDTQNF
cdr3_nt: TGTGCCAGCAGTTCGGGACCCTCGGGCACAGATACGCAGAATTTT

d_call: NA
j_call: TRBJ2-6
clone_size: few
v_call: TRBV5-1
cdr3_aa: CASSWLRLSGANVLTF
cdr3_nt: TGCGCCAGCAGCTGGCTTCGCCTCTCTGGGGCCAACGTCCTGACTTTC

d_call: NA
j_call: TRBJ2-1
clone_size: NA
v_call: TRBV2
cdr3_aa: CASSEDPRYSEQFF
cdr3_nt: TGTGCCAGCAGTGAAGACCCGCGTTACAGTGAGCAGTTCTTC

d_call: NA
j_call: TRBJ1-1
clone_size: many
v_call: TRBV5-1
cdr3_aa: CASTEQGFNTEAFF
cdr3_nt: TGCGCCAGCACTGAACAGGGATTTAACACTGAAGCTTTCTTT

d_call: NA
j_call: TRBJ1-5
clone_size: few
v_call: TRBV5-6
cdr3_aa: CASSLGEAGNQPQHF
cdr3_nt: TGTGCCAGCAGCTTGGGGGAAGCGGGGAATCAGCCCCAGCATTTT

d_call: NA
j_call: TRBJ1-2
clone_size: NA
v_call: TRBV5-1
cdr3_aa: CASSLVSGSGYTF
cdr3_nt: TGCGCCAGCAGCTTGGTTTCAGGGTCTGGCTACACCTTC

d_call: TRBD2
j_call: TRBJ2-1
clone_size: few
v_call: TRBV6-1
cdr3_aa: CASSATRGGLNEQFF
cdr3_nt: TGTGCCAGCAGTGCCACTAGGGGAGGGTTGAATGAGCAGTTCTTC

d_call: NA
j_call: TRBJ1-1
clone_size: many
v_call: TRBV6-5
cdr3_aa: CASSYNVGGTEAFF
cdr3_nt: TGTGCCAGCAGTTATAATGTAGGGGGCACTGAAGCTTTCTTT

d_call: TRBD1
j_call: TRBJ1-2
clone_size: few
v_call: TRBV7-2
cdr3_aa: CASSLEGTGYHGYTF
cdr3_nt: TGTGCCAGCAGCTTAGAGGGGACAGGGTATCATGGCTACACCTTC

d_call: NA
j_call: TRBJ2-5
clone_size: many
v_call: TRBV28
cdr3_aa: CASSPSVGQKSGKQETQYF
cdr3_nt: TGTGCCAGCAGTCCCTCCGTCGGCCAAAAATCGGGTAAACAAGAGACCCAGTACTTC

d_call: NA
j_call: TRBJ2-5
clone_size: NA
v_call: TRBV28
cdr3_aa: CASSTPGGGGLKTQYF
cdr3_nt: TGTGCCAGCAGTACTCCCGGCGGTGGGGGTTTAAAGACCCAGTACTTC

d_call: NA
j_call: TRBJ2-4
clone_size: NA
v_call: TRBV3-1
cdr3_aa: CASSQALSVRGYIQYF
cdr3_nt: TGTGCCAGCAGCCAAGCCCTGAGCGTCCGTGGTTACATTCAGTACTTC

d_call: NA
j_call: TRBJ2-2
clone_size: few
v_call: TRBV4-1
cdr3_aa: CASSRSNQQGKVPGELFF
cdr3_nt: TGCGCCAGCAGCAGATCAAACCAACAGGGCAAGGTTCCCGGGGAGCTGTTTTTT

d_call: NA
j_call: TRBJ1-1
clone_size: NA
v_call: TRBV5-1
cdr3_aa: CASSLVQGTTEAFF
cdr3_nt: TGCGCCAGCAGCTTGGTTCAGGGAACCACTGAAGCTTTCTTT

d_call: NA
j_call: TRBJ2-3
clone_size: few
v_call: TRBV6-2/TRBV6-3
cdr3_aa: CASTATPPITGGTDTQYF
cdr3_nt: TGTGCCAGCACCGCAACCCCACCGATAACCGGGGGCACAGATACGCAGTATTTT

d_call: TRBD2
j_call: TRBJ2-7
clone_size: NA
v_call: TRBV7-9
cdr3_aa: CASSAGLAGFYEQYF
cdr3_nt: TGTGCCAGCAGCGCCGGACTAGCGGGATTCTACGAGCAGTACTTC

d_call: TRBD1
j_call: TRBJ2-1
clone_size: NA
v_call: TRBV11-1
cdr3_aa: CASSWTGSNEQFF
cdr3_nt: TGTGCCAGCAGCTGGACAGGATCGAATGAGCAGTTCTTC

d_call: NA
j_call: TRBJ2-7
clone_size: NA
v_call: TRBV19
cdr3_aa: CASSAQGAATYEQYF
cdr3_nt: TGTGCCAGTAGTGCACAGGGTGCTGCAACCTACGAGCAGTACTTC

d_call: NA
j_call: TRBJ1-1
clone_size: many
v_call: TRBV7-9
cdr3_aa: CASSPQIGASTEAFF
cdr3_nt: TGTGCCAGCAGCCCCCAGATAGGGGCCAGCACTGAAGCTTTCTTT

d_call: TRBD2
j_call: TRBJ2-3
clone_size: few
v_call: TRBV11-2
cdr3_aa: CASSSPGLAPSTDTQYF
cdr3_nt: TGTGCCAGCAGCTCCCCGGGACTAGCGCCTAGCACAGATACGCAGTATTTT

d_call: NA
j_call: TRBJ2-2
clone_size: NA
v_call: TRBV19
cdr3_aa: CASSGRSFGGELFF
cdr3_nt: TGTGCCAGTAGTGGGAGGAGTTTCGGCGGGGAGCTGTTTTTT

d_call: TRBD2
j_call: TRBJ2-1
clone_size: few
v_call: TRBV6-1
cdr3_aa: CASRGLAGAQSSYNEQFF
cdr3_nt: TGTGCCAGCAGAGGACTAGCGGGAGCCCAATCCTCCTACAATGAGCAGTTCTTC

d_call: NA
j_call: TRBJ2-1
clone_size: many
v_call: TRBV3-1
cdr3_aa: CASSQGPKLGSSYNEQFF
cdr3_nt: TGTGCCAGCAGCCAAGGCCCAAAACTAGGAAGCTCCTACAATGAGCAGTTCTTC

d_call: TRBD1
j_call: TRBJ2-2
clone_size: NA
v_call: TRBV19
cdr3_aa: CASSIRRQGAGELFF
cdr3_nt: TGTGCCAGTAGTATCCGACGACAGGGTGCCGGGGAGCTGTTTTTT

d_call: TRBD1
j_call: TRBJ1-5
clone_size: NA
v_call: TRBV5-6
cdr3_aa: CASSSGTADQPQHF
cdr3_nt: TGTGCCAGCAGCTCGGGGACAGCCGATCAGCCCCAGCATTTT

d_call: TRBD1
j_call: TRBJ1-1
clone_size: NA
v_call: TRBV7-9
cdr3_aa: CASSPGQGARSTEAFF
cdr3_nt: TGTGCCAGCAGCCCGGGACAGGGGGCTCGAAGCACTGAAGCTTTCTTT

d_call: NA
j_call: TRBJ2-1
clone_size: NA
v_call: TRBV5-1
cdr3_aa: CASSLVGGGDGYNEQFF
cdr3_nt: TGCGCCAGCAGCTTGGTTGGGGGCGGGGATGGATACAATGAGCAGTTCTTC

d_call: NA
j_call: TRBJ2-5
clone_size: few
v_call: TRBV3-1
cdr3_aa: CASSQDWGRGGETQYF
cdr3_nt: TGTGCCAGCAGCCAAGATTGGGGTAGGGGTGGAGAGACCCAGTACTTC

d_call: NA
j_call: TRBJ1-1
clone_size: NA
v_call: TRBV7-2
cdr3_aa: CASSLGGPTLSEAFF
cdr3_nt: TGTGCCAGCAGCTTAGGGGGGCCGACCCTCTCTGAAGCTTTCTTT

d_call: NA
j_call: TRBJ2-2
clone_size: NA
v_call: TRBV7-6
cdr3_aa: CASSLLETVDGELFF
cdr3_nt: TGTGCCAGCAGCTTATTGGAGACAGTGGACGGGGAGCTGTTTTTT

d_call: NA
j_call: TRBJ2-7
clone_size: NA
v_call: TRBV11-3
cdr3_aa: CASSRDSAAYEQYF
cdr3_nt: TGTGCCAGCAGCCGGGACTCGGCAGCCTACGAGCAGTACTTC

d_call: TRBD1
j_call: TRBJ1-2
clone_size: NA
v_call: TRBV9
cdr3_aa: CASSPGDRVSGYTF
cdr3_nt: TGTGCCAGCAGCCCCGGGGACAGGGTCTCTGGCTACACCTTC

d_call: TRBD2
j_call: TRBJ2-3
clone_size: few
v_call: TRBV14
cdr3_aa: CASSQREGLAGVPDTQYF
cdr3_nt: TGTGCCAGCAGCCAGCGAGAGGGACTGGCGGGAGTCCCAGATACGCAGTATTTT

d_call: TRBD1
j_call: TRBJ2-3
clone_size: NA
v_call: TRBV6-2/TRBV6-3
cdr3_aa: CASSRDRDVTDTQYF
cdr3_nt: TGTGCCAGCAGCCGGGACAGGGATGTCACAGATACGCAGTATTTT

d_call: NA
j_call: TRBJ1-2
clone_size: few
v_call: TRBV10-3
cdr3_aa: CAISSAFYGYTF
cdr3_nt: TGTGCCATCAGCTCGGCCTTCTATGGCTACACCTTC

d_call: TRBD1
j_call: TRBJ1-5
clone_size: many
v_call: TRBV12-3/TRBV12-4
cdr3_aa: CASTRWGQRSNQPQHF
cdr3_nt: TGTGCCAGCACTCGATGGGGACAGCGAAGCAATCAGCCCCAGCATTTT

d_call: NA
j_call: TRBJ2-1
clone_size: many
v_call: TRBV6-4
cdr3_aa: CASSASSNNEQFF
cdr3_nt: TGTGCCAGCAGTGCGTCTTCGAACAATGAGCAGTTCTTC

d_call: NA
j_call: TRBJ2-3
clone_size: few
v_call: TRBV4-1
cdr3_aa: CASSQGRWGAEADTQYF
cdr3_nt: TGCGCCAGCAGCCAAGGTCGGTGGGGGGCGGAGGCAGATACGCAGTATTTT

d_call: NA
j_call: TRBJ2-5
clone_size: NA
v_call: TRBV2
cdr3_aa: CASRPRRAGETQYF
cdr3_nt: TGTGCCAGCAGGCCCAGGAGGGCGGGAGAGACCCAGTACTTC

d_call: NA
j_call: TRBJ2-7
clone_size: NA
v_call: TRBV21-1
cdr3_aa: CASSKGGTDSYEQYF
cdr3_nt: TGTGCCAGCAGCAAAGGAGGGACGGACTCCTACGAGCAGTACTTC

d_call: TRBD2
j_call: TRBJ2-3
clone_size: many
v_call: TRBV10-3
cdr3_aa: CAIRTSGSTDTQYF
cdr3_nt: TGTGCCATCAGGACTAGCGGGAGTACAGATACGCAGTATTTT

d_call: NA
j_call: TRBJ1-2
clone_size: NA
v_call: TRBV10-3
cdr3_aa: CAISVMFSGLANYGYTF
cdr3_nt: TGTGCCATCAGTGTAATGTTTTCGGGATTAGCTAACTATGGCTACACCTTC

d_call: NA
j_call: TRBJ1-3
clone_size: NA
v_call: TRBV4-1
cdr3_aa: CASSQVWTPSGNTIYF
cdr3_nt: TGCGCCAGCAGCCAAGTCTGGACACCCTCTGGAAACACCATATATTTT

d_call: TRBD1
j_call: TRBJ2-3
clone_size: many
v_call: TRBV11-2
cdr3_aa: CASRRTGGIGTDTQYF
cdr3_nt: TGTGCCAGCAGAAGGACAGGGGGCATAGGGACAGATACGCAGTATTTT

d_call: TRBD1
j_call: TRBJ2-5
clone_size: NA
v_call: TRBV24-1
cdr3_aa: CATSAGQAKETQYF
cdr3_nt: TGTGCCACCAGTGCGGGACAGGCGAAAGAGACCCAGTACTTC

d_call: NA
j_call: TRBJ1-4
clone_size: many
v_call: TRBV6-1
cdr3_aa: CASSPRGTTNEKLFF
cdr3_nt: TGTGCCAGCTCCCCAAGGGGTACGACTAATGAAAAACTGTTTTTT

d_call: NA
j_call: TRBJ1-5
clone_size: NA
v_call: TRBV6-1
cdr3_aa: CASSPRQRGYSNQPQHF
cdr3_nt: TGTGCCAGCAGCCCGAGACAGAGAGGCTATAGCAATCAGCCCCAGCATTTT

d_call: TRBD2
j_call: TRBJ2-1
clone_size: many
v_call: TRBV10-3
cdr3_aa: CAITSGRDNEQFF
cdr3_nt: TGTGCCATCACCAGCGGGAGGGACAATGAGCAGTTCTTC